This T cell receptor (beta chain) appears in the sequencing data of a study of T cell responses to AZD1222 COVID-19 vaccine. The repertoire was sequenced with immunoSEQ multiplex PCR; TCRdb's copy has only in-frame clones and lacks some. The table lists roughly 93,000 clones, about 89% of them singletons. Germline CDR1 reads MNHEY; CDR2 reads SMNVEV (reference sequence). CDR3 length: 12 residues. V lost 5 bases and J lost 1, with 5 bases in between. General study results and limits: Most donors were white British, females outnumbered males, and clonal diversity was possibly underestimated. Baseline testing showed seropositivity in only six or seven AZD1222 recipients. Variant regions that are unmutated are reportedly the target of nearly half of spike-specific TCRs. The breadth and depth of Spike-specific TCRs increased once two AZD1222 doses had been given.

Regarding this clone: Antigen unknown.

The sample consisted of peripheral blood, taken on day 0 of AZD1222 vaccination. The genes are TRBV27 and TRBJ1-1, with D possibly being TRBD1 (5 bases). This receptor was obtained from an adult in good health. The CDR3 sequence: CASSTGNTEAFF. CDR3 coding DNA: TGTGCCAGCAGTACAGGGAACACTGAAGCTTTCTTT.